This TCR beta chain was documented in a study of control samples from healthy donors and cancer patients. Trimming left V 3 bases short and J 10 bases short, with 14 bases between. CDR3 size: 14 residues. Germline V gives CDR1 SGDLS, CDR2 YYNGEE. Using immunoSEQ multiplex PCR, the repertoire was profiled, and TCRdb retains in-frame clones only, with some absent. Seen here are around 180,000 clones, about 90% observed once, and the top ten hold around 2.2%. Sequencing was done on a sample of blood. This receptor was taken from a middle-aged woman in good health. The chain recombines TRBV9 with TRBJ1-6; no clear D gene. In nucleotides, the CDR3 is TGTGCCAGCAGCGCGTACCCGGGTAGCTCACCCCTCCACTTT. Encoded protein: CASSAYPGSSPLHF. The full variable domain, rest sourced from reference TRBV9 and TRBJ1-6, is DSGVTQTPKHLITATGQRVTLRCSPRSGDLSVYWYQQSLDQGLQFLIQYYNGEERAKGNILERFSAQQFPDLHSELNLSSLELGDSALYFCASSAYPGSSPLHFGNGTRLTVT.